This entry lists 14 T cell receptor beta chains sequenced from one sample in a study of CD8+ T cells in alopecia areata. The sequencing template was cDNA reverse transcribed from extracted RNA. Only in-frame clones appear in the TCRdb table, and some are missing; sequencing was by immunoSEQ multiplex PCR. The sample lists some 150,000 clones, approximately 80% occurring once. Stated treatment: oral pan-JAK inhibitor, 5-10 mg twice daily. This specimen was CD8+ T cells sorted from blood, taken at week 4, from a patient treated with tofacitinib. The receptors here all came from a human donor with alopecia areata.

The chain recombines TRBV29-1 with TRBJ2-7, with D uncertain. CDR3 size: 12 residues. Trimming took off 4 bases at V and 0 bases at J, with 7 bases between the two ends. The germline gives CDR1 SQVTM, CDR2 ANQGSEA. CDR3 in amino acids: CSVGGSSYEQYF. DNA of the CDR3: TGCAGCGTTGGGGGTAGCTCCTACGAGCAGTACTTC.

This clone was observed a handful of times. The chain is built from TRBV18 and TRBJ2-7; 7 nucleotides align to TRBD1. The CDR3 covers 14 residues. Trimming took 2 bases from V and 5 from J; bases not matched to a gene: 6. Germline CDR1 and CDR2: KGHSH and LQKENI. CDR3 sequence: CASSPTTGVDEQYF. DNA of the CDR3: TGTGCCAGCTCACCAACAACAGGGGTCGACGAGCAGTACTTC.

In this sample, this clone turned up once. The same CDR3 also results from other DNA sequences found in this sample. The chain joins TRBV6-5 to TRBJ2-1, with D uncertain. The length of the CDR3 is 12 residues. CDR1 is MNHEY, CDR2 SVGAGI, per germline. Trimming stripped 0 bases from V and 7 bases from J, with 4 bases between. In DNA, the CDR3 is TGTGCCAGCAGTTACTCTCGTAATGAGCAGTTCTTC. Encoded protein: CASSYSRNEQFF.

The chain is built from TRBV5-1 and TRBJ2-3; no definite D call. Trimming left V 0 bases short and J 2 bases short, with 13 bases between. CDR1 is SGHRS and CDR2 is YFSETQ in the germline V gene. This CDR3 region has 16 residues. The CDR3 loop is CASSLALGSPTDTQYF. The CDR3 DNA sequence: TGCGCCAGCAGCTTGGCTCTGGGTTCGCCCACAGATACGCAGTATTTT. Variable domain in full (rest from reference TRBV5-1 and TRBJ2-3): KAGVTQTPRYLIKTRGQQVTLSCSPISGHRSVSWYQQTPGQGLQFLFEYFSETQRNKGNFPGRFSGRQFSNSRSEMNVSTLELGDSALYLCASSLALGSPTDTQYFGPGTRLTVL.

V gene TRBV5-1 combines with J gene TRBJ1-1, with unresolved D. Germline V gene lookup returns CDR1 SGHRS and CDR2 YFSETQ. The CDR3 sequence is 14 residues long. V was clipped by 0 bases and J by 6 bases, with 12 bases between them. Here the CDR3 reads CASSLEHGYAEAFF. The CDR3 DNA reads TGCGCCAGCAGCTTGGAACACGGTTATGCTGAAGCTTTCTTT.

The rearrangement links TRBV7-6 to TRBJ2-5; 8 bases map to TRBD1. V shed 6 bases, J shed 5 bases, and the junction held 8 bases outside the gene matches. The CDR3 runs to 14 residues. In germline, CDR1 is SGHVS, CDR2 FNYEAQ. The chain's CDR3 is CASSLQGARETQYF. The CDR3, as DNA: TGTGCCAGCAGTCTTCAGGGGGCCAGGGAGACCCAGTACTTC.

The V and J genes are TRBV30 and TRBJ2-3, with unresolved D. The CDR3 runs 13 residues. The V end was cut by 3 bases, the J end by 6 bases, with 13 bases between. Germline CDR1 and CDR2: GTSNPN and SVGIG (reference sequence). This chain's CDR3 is CAWSAANSDTQYF. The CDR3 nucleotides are TGTGCCTGGAGCGCTGCAAACAGTGATACGCAGTATTTT.

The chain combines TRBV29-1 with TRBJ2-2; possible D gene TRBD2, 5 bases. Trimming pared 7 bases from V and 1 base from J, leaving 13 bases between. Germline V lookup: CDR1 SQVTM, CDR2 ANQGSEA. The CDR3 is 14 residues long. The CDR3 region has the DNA TGCAGCGGTCCGCTTCGGGGGAACACCGGGGAGCTGTTTTTT. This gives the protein CSGPLRGNTGELFF.

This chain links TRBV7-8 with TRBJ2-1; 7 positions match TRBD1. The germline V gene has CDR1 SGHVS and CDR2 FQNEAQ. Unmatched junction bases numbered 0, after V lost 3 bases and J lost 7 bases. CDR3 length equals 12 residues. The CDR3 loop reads CASSFRGNEQFF. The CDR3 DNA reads TGTGCCAGCAGCTTCAGGGGGAATGAGCAGTTCTTC.

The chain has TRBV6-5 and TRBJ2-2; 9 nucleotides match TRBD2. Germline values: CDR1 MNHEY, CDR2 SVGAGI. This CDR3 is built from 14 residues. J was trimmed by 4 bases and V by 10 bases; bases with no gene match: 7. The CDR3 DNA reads TGTGCCACCACCCTGCGGGGGGGCACCGGGGAGCTGTTTTTT. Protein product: CATTLRGGTGELFF.

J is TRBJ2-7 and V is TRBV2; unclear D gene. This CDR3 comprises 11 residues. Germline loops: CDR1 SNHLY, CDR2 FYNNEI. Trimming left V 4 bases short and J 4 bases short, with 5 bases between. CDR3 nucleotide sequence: TGTGCCAGCAGTGGACGATACGAGCAGTACTTC. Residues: CASSGRYEQYF.

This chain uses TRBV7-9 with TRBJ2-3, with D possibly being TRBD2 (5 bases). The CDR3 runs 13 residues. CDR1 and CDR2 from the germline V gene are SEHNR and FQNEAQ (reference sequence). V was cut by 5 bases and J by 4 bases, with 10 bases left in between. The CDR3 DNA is TGTGCCAGCAGCCCTAGCCCTTCAGATACGCAGTATTTT. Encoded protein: CASSPSPSDTQYF.

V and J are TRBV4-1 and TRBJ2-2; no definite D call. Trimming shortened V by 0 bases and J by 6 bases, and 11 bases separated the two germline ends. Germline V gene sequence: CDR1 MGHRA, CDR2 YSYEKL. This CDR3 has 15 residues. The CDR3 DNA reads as TGCGCCAGCAGCCAAGATATGAGGCTAGCCGGGGAGCTGTTTTTT. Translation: CASSQDMRLAGELFF.

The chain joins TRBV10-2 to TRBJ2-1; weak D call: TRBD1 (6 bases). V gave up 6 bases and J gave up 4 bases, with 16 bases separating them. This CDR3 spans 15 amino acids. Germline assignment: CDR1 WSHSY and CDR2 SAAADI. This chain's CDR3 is CASSEGDPGYNEQFF. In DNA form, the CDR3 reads TGCGCCAGCAGCGAGGGGGACCCTGGGTACAATGAGCAGTTCTTC.